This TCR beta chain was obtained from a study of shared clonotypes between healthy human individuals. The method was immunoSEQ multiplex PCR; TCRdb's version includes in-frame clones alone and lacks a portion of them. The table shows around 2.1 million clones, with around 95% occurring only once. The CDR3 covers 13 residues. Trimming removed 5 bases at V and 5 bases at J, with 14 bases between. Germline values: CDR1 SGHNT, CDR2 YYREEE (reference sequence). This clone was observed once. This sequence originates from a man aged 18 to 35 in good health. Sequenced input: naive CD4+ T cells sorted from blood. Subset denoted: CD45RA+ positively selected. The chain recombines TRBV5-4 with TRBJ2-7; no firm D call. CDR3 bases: TGTGCCAGCAGTATGGTACAGATCGACGAGCAGTACTTC. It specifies CASSMVQIDEQYF.